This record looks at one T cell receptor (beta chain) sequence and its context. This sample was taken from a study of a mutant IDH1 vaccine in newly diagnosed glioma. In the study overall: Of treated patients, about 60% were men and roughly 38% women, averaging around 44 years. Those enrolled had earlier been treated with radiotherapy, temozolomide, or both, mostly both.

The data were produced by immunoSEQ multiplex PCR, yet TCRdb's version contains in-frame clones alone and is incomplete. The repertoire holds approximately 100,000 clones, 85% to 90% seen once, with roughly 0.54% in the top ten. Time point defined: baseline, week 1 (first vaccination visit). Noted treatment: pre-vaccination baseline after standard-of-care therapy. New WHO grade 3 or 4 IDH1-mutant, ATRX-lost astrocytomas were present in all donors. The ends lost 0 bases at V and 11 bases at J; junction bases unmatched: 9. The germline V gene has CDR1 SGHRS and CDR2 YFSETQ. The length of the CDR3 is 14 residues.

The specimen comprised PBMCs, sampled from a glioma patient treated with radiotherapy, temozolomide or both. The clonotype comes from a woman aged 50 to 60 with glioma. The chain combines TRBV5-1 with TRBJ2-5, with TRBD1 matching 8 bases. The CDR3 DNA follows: TGCGCCAGCAGCTTGGCGCAGGGGGCTGGGGAGCAGTACTTC. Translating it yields CASSLAQGAGEQYF. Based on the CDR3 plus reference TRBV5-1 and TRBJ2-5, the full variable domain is KAGVTQTPRYLIKTRGQQVTLSCSPISGHRSVSWYQQTPGQGLQFLFEYFSETQRNKGNFPGRFSGRQFSNSRSEMNVSTLELGDSALYLCASSLAQGAGEQYFGPGTRLLVL.